This T cell receptor (beta chain) was recovered during a study of control samples from healthy donors and cancer patients. The method was immunoSEQ multiplex PCR; TCRdb's version includes in-frame clones alone and lacks a portion of them. The table includes tens of thousands of clones, 84% detected once. Sequencing was carried out using blood. This receptor was obtained from a man between 50 and 59 years old in good health.

The CDR3 here is CASNLNEEGGALSGANVLTF. CDR3 coding DNA: TGTGCCAGCAACTTAAACGAGGAGGGTGGAGCTTTGTCTGGGGCCAACGTCCTGACTTTC. V is TRBV21-1 and J is TRBJ2-6; TRBD2, as called in the table, went unchecked against the DNA. TRBV21-1 is a known pseudogene. This CDR3 contains 20 residues.